This T cell receptor (beta chain) was identified during a study of shared clonotypes between healthy human individuals. Study results and caveats: Represented diversity, genetic and exposure-history alike, was limited by few donors. Generally, naive subsets (rather than memory subsets) showed larger estimated richness.

Worth noting for this clone: The target antigen is unknown.

Unmatched junction bases numbered 2, after V lost 4 bases and J lost 2 bases. This CDR3 region has 14 residues. Germline V gene sequence: CDR1 MGHRA, CDR2 YSYEKL. Naive CD8 populations comprised CD45RO-negative cells positively selected for CCR7, excluding terminally differentiated effector memory CD45RA+ cells. Produced via immunoSEQ multiplex PCR; TCRdb's table is partial and in-frame only. The data hold about 750,000 clones, with 80% to 95% observed a single time. The sequence was collected from a man aged 25-40 years in good health. The chain couples TRBV4-1 to TRBJ1-1, with 9 bases identical to TRBD1. Sequencing input: naive CD8+ T cells sorted from blood. The CDR3 here is CASSRTGENTEAFF. In nucleotides, the CDR3 is TGCGCCAGCAGCCGGACAGGGGAAAACACTGAAGCTTTCTTT.